Listed here is a single T cell receptor beta chain. Its antigen is undetermined. Template switching, a step in the protocol, added a universal primer site, and cDNA carried unique molecular identifiers. TCRdb re-called the 5' RACE reads through MiXCR, storing one row per CDR3 protein. The repertoire holds about 1.7 million distinct CDR3 sequences, with about 32% as singletons. This specimen comes from a study of identical twins. Study-level results: The more abundant beta clonotypes in cord blood had fewer insertions, and memory repertoires did not show this.

The sample taken for sequencing was cord blood. The origin of this receptor is a newborn girl in good health.

Here the CDR3 DNA reads TGTGCCAGCAGCCAGGACAGGGGGCGTACTAATGAAAAACTGTTTTTT. It codes for CASSQDRGRTNEKLFF. The chain is built from TRBV14 and TRBJ1-4; TRBD1 matches at 11 bases. V shed 3 bases, J shed 2 bases, and the junction held 2 bases outside the gene matches. CDR3 size: 16 residues. Germline V gene lookup returns CDR1 SGHDN and CDR2 FVKESK. Supplemented by reference TRBV14 and TRBJ1-4, the full variable domain reads EAGVTQFPSHSVIEKGQTVTLRCDPISGHDNLYWYRRVMGKEIKFLLHFVKESKQDESGMPNNRFLAERTGGTYSTLKVQPAELEDSGVYFCASSQDRGRTNEKLFFGSGTQLSVL.